This TCR beta chain emerged from a study of T cells in Graves' hyperthyroidism and ophthalmopathy. General study points: Stable hyperthyroidism and ophthalmopathy were separated using 13 V-J signatures.

Researchers barred patients who had uncontrolled infection, other autoimmune disease, pregnancy or lactation. Clinical symptoms, serum thyroxine and TRAb, thyroid ultrasound and orbital computed tomography were used for the diagnoses. In its sample, this clonotype was seen many times. The antigen is undetermined. Amplification of TCR beta CDR3 regions used RNA as the template. HTBI primers were used for first-round RT-PCR of the TCR CDR3. Each CDR3 protein gets one entry after TCRdb re-called the multiplex PCR reads with MiXCR. Of about 180,000 distinct CDR3 sequences in the sample, over 8% were seen once. V shed 6 bases and J shed 1 base, with 20 bases lying between them. The CDR3 length is 17 residues. Germline V gene lookup returns CDR1 MNHEY and CDR2 SMNVEV (reference sequence).

The sequence was obtained from a woman aged 18-29 years with Graves' hyperthyroidism that later progressed to Graves' ophthalmopathy. V gene TRBV27 combines with J gene TRBJ2-3; D tentatively reads TRBD1 or TRBD2 (5 bases each). Source material: blood. The CDR3 DNA reads TGTGCCAGCAGGGAGTGGGGGAACTTCGTAGGCACAGATACGCAGTATTTT. Amino acids: CASREWGNFVGTDTQYF.